Below are 2 T cell receptor beta chains sequenced from a single sample in a study of T cell responses to AZD1222 COVID-19 vaccine. Here immunoSEQ multiplex PCR was the method, and the copy in TCRdb shows in-frame clones only, minus some. In the table there are tens of thousands of clones, less than 90% of which are singletons. This material consisted of peripheral blood, taken 28 days after the second AZD1222 dose. The receptor source for this set is an adult who received the AZD1222 COVID-19 vaccine.

The V call is TRBV7-2, the J call TRBJ2-2; D is unresolved. Trimming cost V 1 base and J 2 bases, with 5 bases left between them. Per the germline V gene, CDR1 is SGHTA and CDR2 is FQGNSA. This CDR3 spans 14 amino acids. CDR3 residues: CASSLVSNTGELFF. The DNA for the CDR3 is TGTGCCAGCAGCTTAGTCTCCAACACCGGGGAGCTGTTTTTT.

The V call is TRBV5-1, the J call TRBJ2-1, with unresolved D. The germline V gene encodes CDR1 SGHRS and CDR2 YFSETQ. V shed 0 bases and J shed 4 bases, with 11 bases lying between them. There are 15 residues in the CDR3. The CDR3 spells CASSLASVKYNEQFF. In DNA, the CDR3 is TGCGCCAGCAGCTTGGCGAGCGTAAAATACAATGAGCAGTTCTTC.